The 3 T cell receptor beta chains in this list originate from one sample, sequenced in a study of OX40 agonist ivuxolimab in advanced cancers. The table came from immunoSEQ multiplex PCR; TCRdb's copy has only in-frame clones and leaves some out. Of under 200,000 clones in the sample, 94% were seen once. The specimen was CD4+ or CD8+ T cells sorted from blood, collected in a trial of the OX40 agonist ivuxolimab. These receptor sequences come from an adult with an advanced solid tumor such as melanoma, head and neck, liver or kidney cancer.

As regards this clone: The junction differs from germline at one of its ends, possibly a read error. The V call is TRBV7-2, the J call TRBJ1-6; no definite D call. Germline V gene data show CDR1 as SGHTA and CDR2 as FQGNSA. The CDR3 contains 14 residues. In DNA, the CDR3 is TGTGCCAACAGCTTAGTTGCGGATTTTTCACCCCTCCACTTT. Protein product: CANSLVADFSPLHF.

J is TRBJ2-1 and V is TRBV5-1, with D possibly called TRBD1 or TRBD2 (5 bases each). V was trimmed by 4 bases and J by 4 bases, leaving 12 bases between them. CDR3 length equals 14 residues. Germline values: CDR1 SGHRS, CDR2 YFSETQ. The CDR3 loop is CASSPGTSYNEQFF. CDR3 nucleotides: TGCGCCAGCAGCCCGGGGACCTCATACAATGAGCAGTTCTTC.

The J gene is TRBJ1-1, the V gene TRBV4-2, with D possibly TRBD1 on 5 matching bases. The V gene's germline CDR1 is LGHNA and CDR2 YNFKEQ. The CDR3 consists of 14 residues. The V end lost 4 bases, the J end lost 1 base, and 10 bases lay between the germline ends. The CDR3, as DNA: TGTGCCAGCAGCCCTATCGACAGGAACACTGAAGCTTTCTTT. This sequence encodes CASSPIDRNTEAFF.